A selection of T cell receptor beta chains follows, all from one sample in a study of blood T cell repertoires in COVID-19. Produced via immunoSEQ multiplex PCR; TCRdb's table is partial and in-frame only. The profile covers tens of thousands of clones, with roughly 80% appearing a single time and roughly 14% taken by the ten largest. Sequenced sample: peripheral blood. The source of these receptors is a man in his forties or fifties with active or convalescent COVID-19. The conserved cysteine and the conserved F or W are not part of the CDR3 here. Fields, in order: V gene, CDR3 length, J gene, CDR3 protein.

V: TRBV14; length: 17; J: TRBJ2-1; CDR3: ASSQDRGMAARYGNEQF
V: TRBV5-1; length: 15; J: TRBJ1-5; CDR3: ASSLEMVGVGNQPQH
V: TRBV30; length: 12; J: TRBJ1-5; CDR3: AWTEQGVHQPQH
V: TRBV9; length: 13; J: TRBJ2-3; CDR3: ASSTRGGGLDTQY
V: TRBV7-2; length: 12; J: TRBJ2-7; CDR3: ASSLYGQVNEQY
V: TRBV18; length: 14; J: TRBJ2-3; CDR3: ASSSGAGAPTDTQY
V: TRBV11-2; length: 15; J: TRBJ2-3; CDR3: ASSLGTSGGNTDTQY
V: TRBV3-1/TRBV3-2; length: 11; J: TRBJ1-5; CDR3: ASSETGFQPQH
V: TRBV24-1; length: 11; J: TRBJ1-2; CDR3: ATSDPREAGYT
V: TRBV18; length: 13; J: TRBJ2-7; CDR3: ASSPRDRGFYEQY
V: TRBV19; length: 12; J: TRBJ1-2; CDR3: ASSISGGDGGYT
V: TRBV19; length: 11; J: TRBJ1-2; CDR3: ASTTGSYYGYT
V: TRBV2; length: 12; J: TRBJ2-7; CDR3: ASSRGQTTYEQY
V: TRBV10-3; length: 13; J: TRBJ1-5; CDR3: AIRDGQGANQPQH
V: TRBV4-1; length: 13; J: TRBJ1-2; CDR3: ASSQDQGWNYGYT
V: TRBV7-9; length: 13; J: TRBJ1-2; CDR3: ASSTNEERDYGYT
V: TRBV5-4; length: 12; J: TRBJ1-2; CDR3: ASSLRTANYGYT
V: TRBV29-1; length: 10; J: TRBJ1-2; CDR3: SVVTAFYGYT
V: TRBV5-1; length: 14; J: TRBJ1-2; CDR3: ASSTKPGGGNYGYT
V: TRBV7-9; length: 14; J: TRBJ2-6; CDR3: ASSLGGATGANVLT
V: TRBV4-2; length: 13; J: TRBJ1-2; CDR3: ASSQDYRASYGYT
V: TRBV3-1/TRBV3-2; length: 15; J: TRBJ1-2; CDR3: ASSQDGTGGPISGYT
V: TRBV14; length: 13; J: TRBJ1-1; CDR3: ASSIRDRGTTEAF
V: TRBV27; length: 14; J: TRBJ1-5; CDR3: ASSLSFGGKNQPQH
V: TRBV6-7; length: 13; J: TRBJ2-5; CDR3: ASTLGLAGGETQY
V: TRBV11-2; length: 11; J: TRBJ1-1; CDR3: ASSLGDKFEAF
V: TRBV15; length: 13; J: TRBJ1-2; CDR3: ATSRVVGGGNGYT